This note documents a single TCR beta chain sequence. Its antigen remains unknown. The sample originates from a study of T cell responses to AZD1222 COVID-19 vaccine. Study-level results: The study found vaccine-associated CD4 TCRs spanning spike, dominant at 160-218 and 743-854.

The data were produced by immunoSEQ multiplex PCR, yet TCRdb's version contains in-frame clones alone and is incomplete. The sample consists of about 140,000 clones, approximately 91% of them appearing once. Sequencing used peripheral blood, obtained 28 days after the second AZD1222 dose. This receptor was taken from an adult who received the AZD1222 COVID-19 vaccine.

The CDR3 is CASSLGNGGRDEQYF. The DNA of the CDR3 is TGCGCCAGCAGCTTGGGGAACGGGGGTAGGGACGAGCAGTACTTC. The chain recombines TRBV5-1 with TRBJ2-7; tentatively, D is TRBD2 (6 bases). Trimming took off 0 bases at V and 5 bases at J, with 15 bases between the two ends. There are 15 residues in the CDR3. The V gene's germline CDR1 is SGHRS and CDR2 YFSETQ.